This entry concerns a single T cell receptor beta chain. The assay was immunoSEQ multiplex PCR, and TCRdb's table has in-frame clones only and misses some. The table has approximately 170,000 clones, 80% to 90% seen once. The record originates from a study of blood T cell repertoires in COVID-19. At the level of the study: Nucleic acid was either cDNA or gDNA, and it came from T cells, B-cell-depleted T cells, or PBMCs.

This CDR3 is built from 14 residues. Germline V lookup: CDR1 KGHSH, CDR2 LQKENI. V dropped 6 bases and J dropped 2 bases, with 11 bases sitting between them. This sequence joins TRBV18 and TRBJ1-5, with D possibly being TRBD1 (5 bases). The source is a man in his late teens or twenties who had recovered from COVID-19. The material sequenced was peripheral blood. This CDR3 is CASSLDRRNQPQHF. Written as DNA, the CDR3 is TGTGCCAGCTCGCTTGACAGACGCAATCAGCCCCAGCATTTT.